These 21 T cell receptor beta chains share one sample of origin, sequenced in a study of T cells in Graves' hyperthyroidism and ophthalmopathy. Researchers amplified the TCR beta CDR3 regions from RNA transcripts. A set of HTBI primers served as the primers for a first-round RT-PCR of the TCR CDR3. TCRdb called the multiplex PCR reads again in MiXCR, with one record for every CDR3 protein. The table includes a few hundred thousand distinct CDR3 sequences, about 43% detected once. Input material: peripheral blood or thyroid tissue (not recorded which). These receptor sequences come from a woman in her late teens or twenties with Graves' hyperthyroidism.

Many counts were recorded for this clonotype. The CDR3 DNA sequence: TGTGCCAGCAGAGCAGCGGGAGGAACCTCTGGGGCCAACGTCCTGACTTTC. Translation: CASRAAGGTSGANVLTF. The chain combines TRBV12-3 or TRBV12-4 with TRBJ2-6, with 9 bases matching TRBD2. The trim removed 6 bases at V and 0 bases at J, leaving 6 bases unmatched. The CDR3 consists of 17 residues.

This clonotype was recorded a few times. V gene TRBV27 combines with J gene TRBJ1-2, with D possibly being TRBD1 (6 bases). Germline V CDR1 and CDR2: MNHEY, SMNVEV (reference sequence). Trimming took off 8 bases at V and 6 bases at J, with 16 bases between the two ends. This CDR3 comprises 13 residues. The CDR3 DNA is TGTGCCAGCGCATTGGGGGGGCGGCATGGCTACACCTTC. Its protein is CASALGGRHGYTF.

The chain carries TRBV10-3 and TRBJ2-6; 7 bases map to TRBD1. J gave up 0 bases and V 9 bases, and 2 bases lay outside the gene matches. CDR1 and CDR2 from the germline V gene are ENHRY and SYGVKD. The CDR3 sequence is 14 residues long. CDR3 sequence (DNA): TGTGCCATAACAGGGGACTCTGGGGCCAACGTCCTGACTTTC. Its protein product is CAITGDSGANVLTF.

There are many counts of this clonotype. V is TRBV5-8 and J is TRBJ1-1, with D possibly TRBD1 on 5 matching bases. CDR3 length: 14 amino acids. Trimming removed 0 bases from V and 1 base from J, with 7 bases in between. Germline CDR1 is SGHTS and CDR2 is YDEGEE. The CDR3 DNA sequence: TGTGCCAGCAGCTTGGCTAGGGGGAACACTGAAGCTTTCTTT. This encodes CASSLARGNTEAFF.

In its sample, this clonotype was seen many times. The V gene is TRBV6-5, the J gene TRBJ2-7, with a weak D call TRBD1 (6 bases). Germline V CDR1 and CDR2: MNHEY, SVGAGI. V was shortened by 5 bases and J by 6 bases, with 17 bases between the two germline ends. The CDR3 is made up of 14 amino acids. CDR3 amino acids: CASSLGRGYSEQYF. In nucleotides, the CDR3 is TGTGCCAGCAGTCTCGGCAGGGGATATAGCGAGCAGTACTTC.

Many counts were recorded for this clonotype. V is TRBV11-1 and J is TRBJ2-7, with TRBD2 as a possible D gene (5 bases). Germline values: CDR1 SGHAT, CDR2 FQDESV (reference sequence). The length of the CDR3 is 14 residues. V gave up 6 bases and J gave up 3 bases, with 15 bases separating them. CDR3 DNA sequence: TGTGCCAGCAGTCCGGACGCCCGGGACTACGAGCAGTACTTC. The encoded protein is CASSPDARDYEQYF.

Turning to this clonotype: This may be a read error: a much more frequent sequence differs by one nucleotide. CDR3 DNA: TGTGCCACCGGCGAGGGTGTGACACACACCTACGAGCAGTACTTC. As protein: CATGEGVTHTYEQYF. The chain carries TRBV6-2 or TRBV6-3 and TRBJ2-7; weak D call: TRBD2 (5 bases). The CDR3 totals 15 residues. V was shortened by 10 bases and J by 2 bases, with 21 bases between the two germline ends. From germline, CDR1 is MNHEY and CDR2 SVGEGT.

The V gene is TRBV7-3, the J gene TRBJ1-5; the D gene is possibly TRBD1 (5 bases). This CDR3 has 16 residues. Germline CDR1 SGHTA, CDR2 FQGTGA. The V end was cut by 5 bases, the J end by 11 bases, with 25 bases between. In nucleotides, the CDR3 is TGTGCCAGCAGCCGGGGACTAGCGGGAGGTTTAGAGACCCAGCATTTT. It codes for CASSRGLAGGLETQHF.

CDR3 residues: CASSLMAGAETQYF. DNA of the CDR3: TGTGCCAGCAGCTTAATGGCGGGAGCAGAGACCCAGTACTTC. The chain couples TRBV7-2 to TRBJ2-5; 7 bases agree with TRBD2. V trimming: 2 bases; J trimming: 4 bases; junction bases outside the gene matches: 4. From germline, CDR1 is SGHTA and CDR2 FQGNSA. The CDR3 consists of 14 residues.

The chain couples TRBV6-4 to TRBJ2-3, with 9 positions matching TRBD1. CDR1 MRHNA and CDR2 SNTAGT come from the germline V gene. V shed 4 bases, J shed 1 base, and the junction held 0 bases outside the gene matches. This CDR3 contains 14 residues. The DNA of the CDR3 is TGTGCCAGCAGTGGGACAGGGGGCACAGATACGCAGTATTTT. Protein sequence: CASSGTGGTDTQYF.

J is TRBJ2-7 and V is TRBV5-1; D assignment may be TRBD1 or TRBD2 (6 bases each). Deletions cut 4 bases from V and 6 bases from J, with 17 bases between. Germline V gives CDR1 SGHRS, CDR2 YFSETQ. This CDR3 spans 14 amino acids. The CDR3 protein is CASSPGDGGGEQYF. CDR3 DNA: TGCGCCAGCAGCCCAGGAGATGGAGGGGGCGAGCAGTACTTC.

This clonotype was observed a few times. A much larger clone lies a single base off, so this may be a read error. The J gene is TRBJ2-2, the V gene TRBV27; D gene ambiguous. CDR3 length: 12 amino acids. Germline lookup yields CDR1 MNHEY and CDR2 SMNVEV (reference sequence). V was shortened by 5 bases and J by 2 bases, with 3 bases between the two germline ends. The CDR3 here is CASSHNTGELFF. The CDR3 DNA sequence: TGTGCCAGCAGTCACAACACCGGGGAGCTGTTTTTT.

A remark on this clonotype: One end of the junction fails to match germline, which may point to a read error. This sequence joins TRBV15 and TRBJ2-1; maybe TRBD2 (5 bases). CDR3 size: 15 residues. Germline lookup yields CDR1 LNHNV and CDR2 YYDKDF (reference sequence). The CDR3 spells CATSSREVQYNEQIF. The CDR3 region has the DNA TGTGCCACCAGCAGCCGGGAAGTGCAGTACAATGAGCAGATCTTC.

This clonotype was recorded at least ten times. The rearrangement joins TRBV7-6 to TRBJ2-7; the match to TRBD1 covers 7 bases. The CDR3 is 14 amino acids. Germline V lookup: CDR1 SGHVS, CDR2 FNYEAQ. The trim removed 2 bases at V and 6 bases at J, leaving 7 bases unmatched. The CDR3 here is CASSLIGGWGEQYF. CDR3 DNA: TGTGCCAGCAGCTTAATAGGGGGCTGGGGCGAGCAGTACTTC.

The rearrangement uses TRBV7-3 and TRBJ2-1; D may match TRBD1 or TRBD2 (5 bases each). This CDR3 spans 15 amino acids. V was pared by 0 bases and J by 4 bases, with 10 bases between. Germline values: CDR1 SGHTA, CDR2 FQGTGA. CDR3 region: CASSLTGTVYNEQFF. Here the CDR3 DNA reads TGTGCCAGCAGCTTAACCGGGACGGTATACAATGAGCAGTTCTTC.

For the CDR3, the DNA is TGCAGTCTTAATCTAGCGGGAGGTACCTACGAGCAGTACTTC. Translated, it gives CSLNLAGGTYEQYF. The chain employs TRBV20-1 and TRBJ2-7; the match to TRBD2 covers 11 bases. Germline V lookup: CDR1 DFQATT, CDR2 SNEGSKA (reference sequence). The CDR3 totals 14 residues. Trimming cost V 8 bases and J 2 bases; bases outside gene matches: 8.

The chain couples TRBV7-2 to TRBJ2-2; 14 bases agree with TRBD2. The CDR3 spans 19 residues. Per germline, CDR1 SGHTA and CDR2 FQGNSA. Losses at the gene ends were 4 bases for V and 4 bases for J; bases not matched to a gene: 11. Here the CDR3 reads CASSSNSGLAGVRTGELFF. The CDR3 DNA is TGTGCCAGCAGCTCCAACTCGGGACTAGCGGGAGTGCGCACCGGGGAGCTGTTTTTT.

The chain employs TRBV19 and TRBJ2-7; 8 bases line up with TRBD2. The CDR3 length is 15 residues. Germline CDR1 is LNHDA and CDR2 is SQIVND (reference sequence). V was pared by 7 bases and J by 3 bases, with 11 bases of the junction left unmatched. The CDR3: CASIFAQRELYEQYF. DNA for the CDR3: TGTGCCAGTATTTTCGCCCAGCGGGAGCTCTACGAGCAGTACTTC.

In its sample, this clonotype was seen many times. The chain joins TRBV29-1 to TRBJ1-2; tentatively, D is TRBD1 (5 bases). The CDR3 runs 15 residues. Between the trimmed V and J ends, which lost 4 bases and 3 bases, there was a span of 18 bases. CDR1 SQVTM and CDR2 ANQGSEA come from the germline V gene. CDR3 sequence (DNA): TGCAGCGTTGCTGTACTGGGACGTGCTCACTATGGCTACACCTTC. It codes for CSVAVLGRAHYGYTF.

This sequence joins TRBV7-6 and TRBJ2-1; no definite D call. The germline V and J ends were trimmed by 1 base and 9 bases, with 7 bases remaining between them. The CDR3 sequence is 12 residues long. Germline V CDR1 and CDR2: SGHVS, FNYEAQ. The CDR3 DNA sequence: TGTGCCAGCAGCTTAGTAGAAATTGAGCAGTTCTTC. As protein: CASSLVEIEQFF.

This chain uses TRBV30 with TRBJ2-5, with D tentatively TRBD2 (5 bases). Deletions cut 3 bases from V and 3 bases from J, with 11 bases between. From germline, CDR1 is GTSNPN and CDR2 SVGIG (reference sequence). There are 13 residues in the CDR3. The CDR3: CAWRVVGEETQYF. CDR3 DNA: TGTGCCTGGAGAGTCGTGGGAGAAGAGACCCAGTACTTC.